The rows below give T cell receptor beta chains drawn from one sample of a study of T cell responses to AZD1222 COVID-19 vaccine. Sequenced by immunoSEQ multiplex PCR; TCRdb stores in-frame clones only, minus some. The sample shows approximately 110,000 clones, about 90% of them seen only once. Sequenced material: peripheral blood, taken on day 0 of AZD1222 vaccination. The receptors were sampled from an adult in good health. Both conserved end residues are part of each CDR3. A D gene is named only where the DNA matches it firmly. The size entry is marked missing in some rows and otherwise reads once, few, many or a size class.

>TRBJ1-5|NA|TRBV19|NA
TGTGCCAGTACTCCCGGGGGCGGGGGCCAGGGGCAGCATTTT
CASTPGGGGQGQHF
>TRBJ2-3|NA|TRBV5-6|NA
TGTGCCAGCAGCTCCCTGGGGATCACAGATACGCAGTATTTT
CASSSLGITDTQYF
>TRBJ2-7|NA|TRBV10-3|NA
TGTGCCATCAGTGAGGGGCCTATGGGGGGCGAGCAGTACTTC
CAISEGPMGGEQYF
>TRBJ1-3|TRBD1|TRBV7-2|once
TGTGCCAGCAGCTCCCGGGACAGGGAAACTGGAAACACCATATATTTT
CASSSRDRETGNTIYF
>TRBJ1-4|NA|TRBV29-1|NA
TGCAGCGTTGAGCCAGGAAGAAGTGAAAAACTGTTTTTT
CSVEPGRSEKLFF
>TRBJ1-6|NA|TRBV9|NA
TGTGCCAGCAGCGTAGGTGGATGGGCTTCACCCCTCCACTTT
CASSVGGWASPLHF
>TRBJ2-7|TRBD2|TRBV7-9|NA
TGTGCCAGCAGCCCGGGACTAGCGGGAGGACTAACCTACGAGCAGTACTTC
CASSPGLAGGLTYEQYF
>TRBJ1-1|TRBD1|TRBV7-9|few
TGTGCCAGCAGGACAGGGCAGGTGACTGAAGCTTTCTTT
CASRTGQVTEAFF
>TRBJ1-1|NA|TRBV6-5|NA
TGTGCCAGCAGTTACTCCTCCCGGGCCGGGACTGAAGCTTTCTTT
CASSYSSRAGTEAFF
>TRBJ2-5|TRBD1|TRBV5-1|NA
TGCGCCAGCAGCTTCGGCGTGGGACAGTCGAAAGAGACCCAGTACTTC
CASSFGVGQSKETQYF
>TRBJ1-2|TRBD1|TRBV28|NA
TGTGCCAGCAGTCCTTCCGTCAGGGGGGAAGGCTACACCTTC
CASSPSVRGEGYTF
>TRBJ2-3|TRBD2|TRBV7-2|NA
TGTGCCAGCAGCTTAGGACTAGCGGGCCCAGATACGCAGTATTTT
CASSLGLAGPDTQYF
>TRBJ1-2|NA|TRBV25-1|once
TGTGCCAGCAGGAGGGGGGAAGGCTACACCTTC
CASRRGEGYTF
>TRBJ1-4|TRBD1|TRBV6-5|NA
TGTGCCAGCAGTTACTCGAACAGGGGTAATGAAAAACTGTTTTTT
CASSYSNRGNEKLFF
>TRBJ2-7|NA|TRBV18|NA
TGTGCCAGCTCATTGGGGCCAGAGTCCTACGAGCAGTACTTC
CASSLGPESYEQYF
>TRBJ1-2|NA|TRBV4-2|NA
TGTGCCAGCAGCCAAGATTGGGGGGCGGCCTATGGCTACACCTTC
CASSQDWGAAYGYTF
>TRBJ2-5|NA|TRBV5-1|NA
TGCGCCAGCAGCCCCGGACTAGGGGGAGAGACCCAGTACTTC
CASSPGLGGETQYF